This TCR beta chain was observed in a study of CD8 T cells in ankylosing spondylitis. Preparation of TCR beta libraries was done by quantitative 5'-RACE with molecular barcodes. Using its own MiXCR run on the 5' RACE reads, TCRdb lists one record per CDR3 protein. Of under 300,000 distinct CDR3 sequences listed, roughly a tenth are singletons. This clonotype was detected many times. What it binds is not known. Whole-study results and caveats: Roughly 8 highly homologous variants made up a TCR beta motif, and this motif appeared characteristic of ankylosing spondylitis blood.

The sequenced material came from blood, either unsorted or a sorted T cell fraction (not recorded which). The origin of this receptor is a male donor with ankylosing spondylitis or in good health (not recorded which).

The CDR3, as DNA: TGTGCCAGCACCTCCGGGGGGCAGGGCTTTAACTATGGCTACACCTTC. As protein: CASTSGGQGFNYGYTF. V is TRBV12-3 or TRBV12-4 and J is TRBJ1-2; D might be TRBD1 (6 bases). This CDR3 has 16 residues. The V end lost 7 bases, the J end lost 1 base, and 19 bases lay between the germline ends.